This TCR beta chain was sequenced in a study of STAT3 mutations in large granular lymphocyte leukemia (dated by TCRdb to 2018 to 2020). For the study in its entirety: About half of the T-LGLL patients who underwent longitudinal sequencing carried canonical activating STAT3 mutations. One or more immunosuppressive therapy regimens were given to more than half of T-LGLL patients, and hematologic response was seen in about 43% of the treated patients. Each patient was sequenced at an average of roughly 4.1 time points, ranging from 2 to 8 samplings. A couple of patients with natural killer LGL leukemia were also sequenced longitudinally as controls within the study. From an initial cohort of 207 LGL patients, eighteen representative T-LGLL cases were picked for longitudinal TCRbeta and STAT3 sequencing. Serial deep sequencing of TCRbeta CDR3 and STAT3 was performed in patients with T-cell large granular lymphocyte leukemia to reconstruct clonal hierarchy and dynamics. What the research found in general, with its limitations: Because no samples were available when a clone first appeared, clonal expansion had to be inferred from samplings taken at other points. TCR clonotype switching after therapy was seen in about 30% of the 18 patients, with all newly emerging clones being STAT3 wild type. Because codominant clonotypes persisted in some patients, a small but highly pathogenic clone may have been missed. Dominant TCR clone burden was found to exceed STAT3 mutant burden in several patients, suggesting that STAT3 mutation arose secondarily within a pre-expanded clone. Every T-LGLL patient showed at least one immunodominant TCRbeta clonotype, and about half showed multiple immunodominant subclonotypes. Linking therapy response to changes in TCR clonal burden was complicated by variable intervals between samplings and by differing treatment regimens.

DNA was extracted from blood mononuclear cells, with the same DNA used for both TCR and STAT3 sequencing. The CDR3 goes from the cysteine to the phenylalanine over 15 residues. The kept DNA is CDR3 alone, 45 bases in frame from the first base. The trim is 3 bases for V and 0 bases for J, with a gap of 9 bases between the germline ends. From a lookup of the germline V gene (reference sequence), CDR1 and CDR2 are WNHNN and SYGVQD. TCRbeta libraries were sequenced on an Illumina MiSeq, and an average of about 42,000 productive templates per sample was obtained. Multiplex PCR amplification was used to generate TCRbeta CDR3 libraries with the immunoSEQ assay. Processing in the source paper ran as follows. Repertoire diversity was calculated as previously defined, with values near 0 taken to indicate extremely monoclonal samples. The immuneACCESS repertoire file appears here via TCRdb, limited to in-frame rearrangements. These files lack a portion of the clones; in checked studies, under half of the deficit traces to unresolved V genes, and the cause of the others is not known. From that table come the V and J calls and clone size; the DNA was used to work out D and trimming. Present in this sample are around 10,000 clones, around 57% of which were seen just once. About 9% of the sample goes to the ten largest clones.

With regard to this clone: The specificity of this receptor is unknown. Base qualities are missing; no much larger clone stands one base away.

The sequence joins TRBV10-1 to TRBJ1-5, with a weak D call of TRBD1 (5 bases match). This TCR was recovered from a boy younger than 18 with T-cell large granular lymphocyte leukemia. Some clones in this sample may be carry-over from other donors' samples. The age is the age at diagnosis. The specimen was peripheral blood mononuclear cells. The CDR3: CASSERGNSNQPQHF. The DNA sequence is TGCGCCAGCAGTGAAAGGGGAAATAGCAATCAGCCCCAGCATTTT.